This section outlines one T cell receptor beta chain sequence together with its context. Its antigen has not been determined. No base quality information exists; no much larger clone differs at one position. The method behind the library was the immunoSEQ multiplex PCR assay. TCRdb mirrors the immuneACCESS table, restricted to in-frame sequences. Some clones are absent from its copies; in checked studies, under half trace to an unresolved V gene, and the reason for the others is unknown. For this sample the table gives 150,000 to 200,000 clones, of which 90% to 95% were detected only once. The ten largest clones represent more than 1.1% of the sample. The sample comes from a study of control samples from healthy donors and cancer patients (dated by TCRdb to 2018 to 2020). The CDR3, from cysteine to phenylalanine, totals 14 residues. Left in the record is the CDR3 DNA by itself, 42 bases read in frame from the first base. Germline trimming: 5 bases from V, 5 bases from J; junction bases outside gene matches: 7. In the germline V gene, CDR1 corresponds to SGHRS and CDR2 to YFSETQ.

Source material: blood. Recombination linked TRBV5-1 to TRBJ1-1, with 9 bases in between that match TRBD1. The clonotype was recovered from a man aged 18 to 30 in good health. The CDR3 amino acid sequence is: CASSLTGGSTEAFF. The DNA sequence is TGCGCCAGCAGTCTAACAGGGGGCTCGACTGAAGCTTTCTTT.